What follows is one T cell receptor (beta chain) and its context. The CDR3 length is 13 residues. Between the trimmed V and J ends, which lost 0 bases and 6 bases, there was a span of 9 bases. CDR1 is GTSNPN, CDR2 SVGIG, per germline (reference sequence). The authors' processing: How many nucleated cells were present was estimated from reference gene primer amplification. TCRdb's copy holds only in-frame clones and misses some; the assay was immunoSEQ multiplex PCR. That table is the source of V, J and clone size, and D and trimming were worked out from the DNA. The top ten hold about 13% of the sample, which has about 190,000 clones, under 80% seen once. The source of the sample is a study of blood T cell repertoires in COVID-19. At the level of the study: COVID-19 samples collected from the United States, Italy and Spain covered acute and convalescent phases. Sources were T cells, B-cell-depleted T cells, or PBMCs; the material itself was cDNA or gDNA.

The V call is TRBV30, the J call TRBJ1-5, with D unclear. This sequence originates from a man aged 45-65 years who had recovered from COVID-19. The specimen sequenced was peripheral blood. This CDR3 reads CAWSVEGFQPQHF. For the CDR3, the DNA is TGTGCCTGGAGTGTAGAGGGTTTTCAGCCCCAGCATTTT.